The entry below describes one T cell receptor beta chain. Using immunoSEQ multiplex PCR, the repertoire was profiled, and TCRdb retains in-frame clones only, with some absent. The top ten hold under 7% of the sample, which has hundreds of thousands of clones, roughly 89% seen once. Participants were aged about 18 to 100 years, lived in over 20 US areas, and enrolled virtually. This entry is derived from a study of blood T cell repertoires in COVID-19. Study in general: Sources were T cells, B-cell-depleted T cells, or PBMCs; the material itself was cDNA or gDNA.

J lost 11 bases, V lost 0 bases, and 8 bases had no gene match. Per germline, CDR1 KGHSH and CDR2 LQKENI. The CDR3 has 17 residues. The chain carries TRBV18 and TRBJ2-1, with TRBD2 identical over 15 bases. The specimen sequenced was PBMCs or T cells enriched from blood (not recorded which). This sequence originates from a middle-aged woman who had recovered from COVID-19. CDR3 nucleotides: TGTGCCAGCTCACCACCGTATGGGGGACTAGCGGGAGGACAGCAGTTCTTC. Translation: CASSPPYGGLAGGQQFF.